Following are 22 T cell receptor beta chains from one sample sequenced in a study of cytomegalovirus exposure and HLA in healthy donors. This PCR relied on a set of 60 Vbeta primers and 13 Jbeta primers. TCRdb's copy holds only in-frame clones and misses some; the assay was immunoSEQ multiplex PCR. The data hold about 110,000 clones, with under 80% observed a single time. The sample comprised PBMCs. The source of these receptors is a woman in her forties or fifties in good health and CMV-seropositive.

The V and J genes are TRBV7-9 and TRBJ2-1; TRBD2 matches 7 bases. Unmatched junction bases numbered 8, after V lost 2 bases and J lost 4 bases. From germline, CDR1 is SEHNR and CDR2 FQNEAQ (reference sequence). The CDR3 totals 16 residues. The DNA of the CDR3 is TGTGCCAGCAGCTTACGTGGGACTACCATTTACAATGAGCAGTTCTTC. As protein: CASSLRGTTIYNEQFF.

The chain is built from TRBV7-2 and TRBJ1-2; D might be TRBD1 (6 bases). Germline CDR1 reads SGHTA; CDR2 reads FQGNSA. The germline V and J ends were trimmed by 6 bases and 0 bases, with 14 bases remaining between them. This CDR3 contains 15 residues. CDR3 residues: CASSTYRVTNYGYTF. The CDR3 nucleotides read TGTGCCAGCAGTACGTACAGGGTAACTAACTATGGCTACACCTTC. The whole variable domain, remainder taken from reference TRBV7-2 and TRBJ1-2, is GAGVSQSPSNKVTEKGKDVELRCDPISGHTALYWYRQSLGQGLEFLIYFQGNSAPDKSGLPSDRFSAERTGGSVSTLTIQRTQQEDSAVYLCASSTYRVTNYGYTFGSGTRLTVV.

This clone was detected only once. CDR3 protein: CAISESGREYEQYF. The CDR3 DNA sequence: TGTGCCATCAGTGAGTCGGGACGGGAGTACGAGCAGTACTTC. This chain connects TRBV10-3 to TRBJ2-7; TRBD2 is a possible D gene (6 bases). Germline CDR1 and CDR2: ENHRY and SYGVKD. This CDR3 region has 14 residues. Trimming stripped 0 bases from V and 4 bases from J, with 10 bases between.

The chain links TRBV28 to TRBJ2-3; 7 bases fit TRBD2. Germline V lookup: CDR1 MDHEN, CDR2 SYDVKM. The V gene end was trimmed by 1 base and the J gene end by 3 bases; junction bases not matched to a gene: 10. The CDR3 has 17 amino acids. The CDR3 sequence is CASSLSRLAPGTDTQYF. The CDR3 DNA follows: TGTGCCAGCAGTTTATCCCGACTAGCCCCAGGGACAGATACGCAGTATTTT. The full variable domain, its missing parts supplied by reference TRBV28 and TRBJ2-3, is DVKVTQSSRYLVKRTGEKVFLECVQDMDHENMFWYRQDPGLGLRLIYFSYDVKMKEKGDIPEGYSVSREKKERFSLILESASTNQTSMYLCASSLSRLAPGTDTQYFGPGTRLTVL.

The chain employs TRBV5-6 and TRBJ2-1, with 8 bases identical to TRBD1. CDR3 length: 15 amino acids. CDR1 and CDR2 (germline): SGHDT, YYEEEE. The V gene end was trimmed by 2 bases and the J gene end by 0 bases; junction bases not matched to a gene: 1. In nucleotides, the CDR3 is TGTGCCAGCAGCTTCGGACAGGGCTCCTACAATGAGCAGTTCTTC. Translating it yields CASSFGQGSYNEQFF.

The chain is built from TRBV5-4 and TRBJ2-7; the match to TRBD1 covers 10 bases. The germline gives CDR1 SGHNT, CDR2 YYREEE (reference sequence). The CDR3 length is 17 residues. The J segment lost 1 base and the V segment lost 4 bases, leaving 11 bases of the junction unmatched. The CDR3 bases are TGTGCCAGCAGCCCCGGGCCATCGGGACAGGGGTCCTACGAGCAGTACTTC. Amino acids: CASSPGPSGQGSYEQYF.

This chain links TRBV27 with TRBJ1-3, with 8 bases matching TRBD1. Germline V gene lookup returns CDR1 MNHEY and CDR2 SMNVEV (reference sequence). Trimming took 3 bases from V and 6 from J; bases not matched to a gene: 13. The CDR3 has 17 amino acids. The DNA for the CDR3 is TGTGCCAGCAGTTTTACCATCCCGGGACAGGACCTAAACACCATATATTTT. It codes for CASSFTIPGQDLNTIYF.

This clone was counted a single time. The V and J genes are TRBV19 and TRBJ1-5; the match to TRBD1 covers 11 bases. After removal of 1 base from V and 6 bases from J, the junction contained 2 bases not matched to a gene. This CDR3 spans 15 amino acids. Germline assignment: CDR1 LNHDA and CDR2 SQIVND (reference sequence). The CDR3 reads CASSIGTGGIQPQHF. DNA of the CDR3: TGTGCCAGTAGTATAGGGACAGGGGGCATTCAGCCCCAGCATTTT.

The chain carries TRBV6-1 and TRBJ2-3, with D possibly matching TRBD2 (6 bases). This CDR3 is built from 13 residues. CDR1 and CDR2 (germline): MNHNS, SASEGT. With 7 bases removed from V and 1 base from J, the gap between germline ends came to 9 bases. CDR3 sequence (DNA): TGTGCCAGCAAGGAGCGGGGCACAGATACGCAGTATTTT. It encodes CASKERGTDTQYF.

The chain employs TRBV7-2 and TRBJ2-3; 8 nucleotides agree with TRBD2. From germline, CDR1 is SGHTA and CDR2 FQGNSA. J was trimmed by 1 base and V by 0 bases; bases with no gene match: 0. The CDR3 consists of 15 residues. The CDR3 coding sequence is TGTGCCAGCAGCTTAGCGCGGGGGGGCACAGATACGCAGTATTTT. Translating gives CASSLARGGTDTQYF.

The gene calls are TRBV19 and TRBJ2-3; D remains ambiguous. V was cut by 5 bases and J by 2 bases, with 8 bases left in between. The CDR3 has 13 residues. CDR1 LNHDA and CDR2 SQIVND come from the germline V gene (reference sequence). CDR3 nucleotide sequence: TGTGCCAGTAGTTATACAGTCACAGATACGCAGTATTTT. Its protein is CASSYTVTDTQYF.

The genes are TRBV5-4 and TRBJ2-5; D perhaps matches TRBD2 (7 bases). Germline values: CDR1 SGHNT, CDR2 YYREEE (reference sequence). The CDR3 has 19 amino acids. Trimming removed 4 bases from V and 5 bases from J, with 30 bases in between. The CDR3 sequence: CASSPMAGARVISGETQYF. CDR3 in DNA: TGTGCCAGCAGCCCAATGGCGGGGGCGCGGGTAATAAGTGGGGAGACCCAGTACTTC.

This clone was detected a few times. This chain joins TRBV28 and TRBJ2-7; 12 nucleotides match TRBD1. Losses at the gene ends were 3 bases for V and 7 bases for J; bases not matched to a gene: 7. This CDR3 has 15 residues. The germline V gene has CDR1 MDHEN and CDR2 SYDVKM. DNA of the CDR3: TGTGCCAGCAGTTTGCCGGGACAGGGGGCTGATGAGCAGTACTTC. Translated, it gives CASSLPGQGADEQYF.

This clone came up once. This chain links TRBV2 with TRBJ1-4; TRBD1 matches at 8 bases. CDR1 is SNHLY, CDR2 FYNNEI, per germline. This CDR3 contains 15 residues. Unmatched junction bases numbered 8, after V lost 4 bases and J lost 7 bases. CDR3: CASSGQGARIEKLFF. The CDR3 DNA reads TGTGCCAGCAGTGGGCAGGGGGCGCGTATTGAAAAACTGTTTTTT.

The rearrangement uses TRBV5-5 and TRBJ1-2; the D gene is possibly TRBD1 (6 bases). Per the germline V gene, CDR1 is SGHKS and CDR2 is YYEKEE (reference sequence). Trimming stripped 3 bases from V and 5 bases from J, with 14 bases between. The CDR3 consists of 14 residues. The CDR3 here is CASSSPERGYGYTF. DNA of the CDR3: TGTGCCAGCAGCTCGCCCGAGAGGGGGTATGGCTACACCTTC. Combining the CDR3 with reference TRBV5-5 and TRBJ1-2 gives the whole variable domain DAGVTQSPTHLIKTRGQQVTLRCSPISGHKSVSWYQQVLGQGPQFIFQYYEKEERGRGNFPDRFSARQFPNYSSELNVNALLLGDSALYLCASSSPERGYGYTFGSGTRLTVV.

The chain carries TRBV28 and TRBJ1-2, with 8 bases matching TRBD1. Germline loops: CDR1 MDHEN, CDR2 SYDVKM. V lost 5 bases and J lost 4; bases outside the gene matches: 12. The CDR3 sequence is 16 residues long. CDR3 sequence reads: CASSPSGQGASYGYTF. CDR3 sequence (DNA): TGTGCCAGCAGTCCCAGTGGGCAGGGGGCTTCCTATGGCTACACCTTC.

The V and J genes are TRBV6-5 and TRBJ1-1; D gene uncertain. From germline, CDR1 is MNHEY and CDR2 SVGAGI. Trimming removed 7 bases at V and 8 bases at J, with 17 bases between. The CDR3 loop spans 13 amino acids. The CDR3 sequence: CASTSPVASEAFF. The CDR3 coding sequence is TGTGCCAGCACCAGTCCCGTGGCATCCGAAGCTTTCTTT.

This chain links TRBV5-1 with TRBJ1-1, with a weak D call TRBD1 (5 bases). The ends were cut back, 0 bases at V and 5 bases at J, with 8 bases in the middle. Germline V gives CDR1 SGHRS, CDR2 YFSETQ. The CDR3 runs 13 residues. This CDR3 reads CASSLEGRTEAFF. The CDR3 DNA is TGCGCCAGCAGCTTGGAGGGGCGGACTGAAGCTTTCTTT.

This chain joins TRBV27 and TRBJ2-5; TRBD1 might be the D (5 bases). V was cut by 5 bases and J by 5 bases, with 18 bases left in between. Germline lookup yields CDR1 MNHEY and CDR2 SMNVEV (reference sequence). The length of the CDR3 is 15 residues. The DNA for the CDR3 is TGTGCCAGCAGTCCCGAAACCCACAGGTTGGAGACCCAGTACTTC. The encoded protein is CASSPETHRLETQYF.

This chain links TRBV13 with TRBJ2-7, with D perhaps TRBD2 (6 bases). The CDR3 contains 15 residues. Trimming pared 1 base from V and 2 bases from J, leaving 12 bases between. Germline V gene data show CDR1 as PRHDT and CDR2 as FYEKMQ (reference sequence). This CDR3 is CASSLAGTPPYEQYF. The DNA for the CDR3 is TGTGCCAGCAGCTTAGCCGGGACTCCCCCCTACGAGCAGTACTTC.

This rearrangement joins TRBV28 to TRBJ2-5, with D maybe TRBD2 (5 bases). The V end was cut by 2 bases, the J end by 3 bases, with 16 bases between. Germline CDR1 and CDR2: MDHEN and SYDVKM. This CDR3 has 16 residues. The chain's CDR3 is CASSLVPGLGEETQYF. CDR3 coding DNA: TGTGCCAGCAGTTTAGTTCCAGGACTCGGTGAAGAGACCCAGTACTTC.

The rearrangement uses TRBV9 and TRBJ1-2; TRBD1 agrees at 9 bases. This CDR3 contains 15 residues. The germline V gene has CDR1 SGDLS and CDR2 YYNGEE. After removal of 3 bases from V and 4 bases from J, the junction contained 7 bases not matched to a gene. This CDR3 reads CASSAPTGGGYGYTF. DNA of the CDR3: TGTGCCAGCAGCGCACCAACAGGGGGCGGCTATGGCTACACCTTC.